The clone carrying this T cell receptor (beta chain) was observed a few times. Its antigen is unknown. For TCR, cDNA came from 5'RACE template switching, which added a universal primer site and UMIs. TCRdb reprocessed the 5' RACE reads with MiXCR, giving one entry per CDR3 protein. Among around 340,000 distinct CDR3 sequences, about 12% were seen once, and the ten largest hold 2.5% to 4%. The sample belongs to a study of T cells after yellow fever vaccination. General study points: Sorted repertoires could include abundant contaminating clonotypes from bulk cells. Overlap between CD4 and CD8 compartments was detected for a small share of clonotypes. Post-booster repertoires again held most primary-vaccination clones (about 95% CD4, roughly 88% CD8).

Germline V gene lookup returns CDR1 SEHNR and CDR2 FQNEAQ (reference sequence). V was clipped by 5 bases and J by 3 bases, with 10 bases between them. The CDR3 is made up of 13 amino acids. The TCR sequence derives from a man younger than 35 who received the YFV17D yellow fever vaccine. The material was CD4+ T cells sorted from PBMCs, obtained 15 days after the yellow fever booster vaccination. This chain links TRBV7-9 with TRBJ1-1; D call uncertain. The CDR3 sequence is CASSLQEDTEAFF. CDR3 sequence (DNA): TGTGCCAGCAGCCTTCAGGAGGACACTGAAGCTTTCTTT.